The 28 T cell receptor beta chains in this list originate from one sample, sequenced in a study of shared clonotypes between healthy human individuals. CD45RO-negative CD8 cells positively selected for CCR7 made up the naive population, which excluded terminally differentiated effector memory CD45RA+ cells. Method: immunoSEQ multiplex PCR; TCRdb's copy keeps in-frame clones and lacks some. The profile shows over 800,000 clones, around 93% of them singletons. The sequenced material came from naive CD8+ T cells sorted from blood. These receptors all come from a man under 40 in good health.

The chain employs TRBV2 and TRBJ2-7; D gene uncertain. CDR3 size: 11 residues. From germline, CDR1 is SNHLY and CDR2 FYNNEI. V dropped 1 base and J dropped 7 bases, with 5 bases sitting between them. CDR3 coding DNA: TGTGCCAGCAGTGAAGTCTGGGAGCAGTACTTC. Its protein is CASSEVWEQYF.

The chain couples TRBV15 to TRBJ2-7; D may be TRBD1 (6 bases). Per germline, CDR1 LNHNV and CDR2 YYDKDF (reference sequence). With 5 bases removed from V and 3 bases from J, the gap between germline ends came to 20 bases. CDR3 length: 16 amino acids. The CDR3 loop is CATSGGFRDTYYEQYF. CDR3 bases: TGTGCCACCAGCGGAGGATTCCGGGACACATACTACGAGCAGTACTTC.

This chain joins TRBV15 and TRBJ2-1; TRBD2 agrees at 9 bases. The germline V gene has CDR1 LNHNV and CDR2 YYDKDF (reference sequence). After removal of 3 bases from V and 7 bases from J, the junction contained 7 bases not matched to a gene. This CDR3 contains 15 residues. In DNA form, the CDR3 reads TGTGCCACCAGCAGCGACTTAGCGGGAGTGAATGAGCAGTTCTTC. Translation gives CATSSDLAGVNEQFF.

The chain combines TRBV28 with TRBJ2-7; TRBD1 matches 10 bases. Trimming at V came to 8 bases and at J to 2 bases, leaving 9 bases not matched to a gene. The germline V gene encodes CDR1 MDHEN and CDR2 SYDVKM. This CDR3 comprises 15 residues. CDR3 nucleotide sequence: TGTGCCAGCTCTCAATTCGGGACAGGGGCCTACGAGCAGTACTTC. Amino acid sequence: CASSQFGTGAYEQYF.

The CDR3 reads CASSFRQGRSEQYF. Here the CDR3 DNA reads TGTGCCAGCAGTTTCAGGCAGGGGAGGTCCGAGCAGTACTTC. The chain combines TRBV27 with TRBJ2-7; possibly TRBD1 or TRBD2 for D (6 bases each). Germline CDR1 reads MNHEY; CDR2 reads SMNVEV (reference sequence). CDR3 length equals 14 residues. V dropped 3 bases and J dropped 6 bases, with 15 bases sitting between them.

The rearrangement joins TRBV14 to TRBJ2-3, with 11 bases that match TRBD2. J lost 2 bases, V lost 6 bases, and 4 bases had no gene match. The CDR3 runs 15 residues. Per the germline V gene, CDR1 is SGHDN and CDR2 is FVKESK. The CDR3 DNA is TGTGCCAGCAGTCAGACTAGCGGGAACACAGATACGCAGTATTTT. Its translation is CASSQTSGNTDTQYF. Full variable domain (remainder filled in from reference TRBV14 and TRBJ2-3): EAGVTQFPSHSVIEKGQTVTLRCDPISGHDNLYWYRRVMGKEIKFLLHFVKESKQDESGMPNNRFLAERTGGTYSTLKVQPAELEDSGVYFCASSQTSGNTDTQYFGPGTRLTVL.

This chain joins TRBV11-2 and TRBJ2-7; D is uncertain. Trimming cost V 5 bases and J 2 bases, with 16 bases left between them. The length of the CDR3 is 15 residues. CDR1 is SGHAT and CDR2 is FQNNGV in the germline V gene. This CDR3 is CASSAVTRQAYEQYF. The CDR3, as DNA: TGTGCCAGCAGCGCGGTCACCAGACAAGCCTACGAGCAGTACTTC.

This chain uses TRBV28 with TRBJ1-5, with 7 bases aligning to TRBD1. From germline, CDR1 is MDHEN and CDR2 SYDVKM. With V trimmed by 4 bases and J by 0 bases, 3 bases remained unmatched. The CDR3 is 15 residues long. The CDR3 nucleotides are TGTGCCAGCAGTTCGGGACAGTATAGCAATCAGCCCCAGCATTTT. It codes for CASSSGQYSNQPQHF. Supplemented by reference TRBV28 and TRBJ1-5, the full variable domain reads DVKVTQSSRYLVKRTGEKVFLECVQDMDHENMFWYRQDPGLGLRLIYFSYDVKMKEKGDIPEGYSVSREKKERFSLILESASTNQTSMYLCASSSGQYSNQPQHFGDGTRLSIL.

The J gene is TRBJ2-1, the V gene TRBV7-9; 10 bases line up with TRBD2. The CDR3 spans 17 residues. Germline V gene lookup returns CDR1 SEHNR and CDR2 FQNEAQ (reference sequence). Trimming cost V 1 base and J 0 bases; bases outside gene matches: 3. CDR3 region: CASSLGTSGFSYNEQFF. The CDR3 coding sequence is TGTGCCAGCAGCTTAGGGACTAGCGGCTTCTCCTACAATGAGCAGTTCTTC.

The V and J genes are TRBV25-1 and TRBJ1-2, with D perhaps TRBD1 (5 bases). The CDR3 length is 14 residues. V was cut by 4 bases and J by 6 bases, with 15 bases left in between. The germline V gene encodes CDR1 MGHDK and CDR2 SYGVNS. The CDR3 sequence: CASSGGGGSNGYTF. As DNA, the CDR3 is TGTGCCAGCAGTGGCGGCGGGGGGTCTAATGGCTACACCTTC.

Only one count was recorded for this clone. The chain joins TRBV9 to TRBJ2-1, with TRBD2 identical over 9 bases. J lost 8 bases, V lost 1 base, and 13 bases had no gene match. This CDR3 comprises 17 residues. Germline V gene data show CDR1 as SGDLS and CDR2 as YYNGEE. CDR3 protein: CASSVLGIAGASHEQFF. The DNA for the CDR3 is TGTGCCAGCAGCGTATTAGGGATAGCGGGAGCATCTCATGAGCAGTTCTTC.

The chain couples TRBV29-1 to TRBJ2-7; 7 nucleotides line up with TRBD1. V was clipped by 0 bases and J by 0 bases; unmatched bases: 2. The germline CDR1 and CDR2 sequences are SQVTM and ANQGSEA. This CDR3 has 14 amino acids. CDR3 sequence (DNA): TGCAGCGTTGAAGACAGGGGGAGCTCCTACGAGCAGTACTTC. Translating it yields CSVEDRGSSYEQYF.

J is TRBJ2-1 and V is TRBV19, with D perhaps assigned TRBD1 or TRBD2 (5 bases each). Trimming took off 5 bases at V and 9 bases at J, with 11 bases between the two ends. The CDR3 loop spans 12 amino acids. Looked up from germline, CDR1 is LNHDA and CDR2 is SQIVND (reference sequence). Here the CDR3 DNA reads TGTGCCAGTAGTGTACCAGGGAGTGAGCAGTTCTTC. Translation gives CASSVPGSEQFF.

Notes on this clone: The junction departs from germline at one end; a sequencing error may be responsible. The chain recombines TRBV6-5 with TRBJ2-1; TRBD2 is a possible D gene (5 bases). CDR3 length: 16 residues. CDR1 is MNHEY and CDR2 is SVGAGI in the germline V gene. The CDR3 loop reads CASTYGVADSYNEQFF. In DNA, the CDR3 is TGTGCCAGCACTTACGGGGTGGCGGACTCCTACAATGAGCAGTTCTTC.

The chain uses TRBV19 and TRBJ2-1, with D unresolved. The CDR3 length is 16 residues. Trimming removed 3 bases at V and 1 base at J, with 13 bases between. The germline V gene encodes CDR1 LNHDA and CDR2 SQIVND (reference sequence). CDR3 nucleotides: TGTGCCAGTAGTATTTTGTCCTCCGGGTCCTACAATGAGCAGTTCTTC. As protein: CASSILSSGSYNEQFF.

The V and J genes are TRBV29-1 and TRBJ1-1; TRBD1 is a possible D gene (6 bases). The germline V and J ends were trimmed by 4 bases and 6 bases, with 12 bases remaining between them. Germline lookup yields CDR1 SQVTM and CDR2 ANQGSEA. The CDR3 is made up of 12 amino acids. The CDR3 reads CSVGETGSEAFF. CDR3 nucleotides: TGCAGCGTTGGGGAAACAGGGTCTGAAGCTTTCTTT. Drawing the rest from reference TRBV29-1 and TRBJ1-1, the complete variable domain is SAVISQKPSRDICQRGTSLTIQCQVDSQVTMMFWYRQQPGQSLTLIATANQGSEATYESGFVIDKFPISRPNLTFSTLTVSNMSPEDSSIYLCSVGETGSEAFFGQGTRLTVV.

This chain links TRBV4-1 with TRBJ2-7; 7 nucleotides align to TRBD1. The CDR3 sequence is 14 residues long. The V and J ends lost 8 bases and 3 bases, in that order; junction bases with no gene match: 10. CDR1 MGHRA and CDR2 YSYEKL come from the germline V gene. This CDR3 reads CASSSAGGSYEQYF. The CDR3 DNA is TGCGCCAGCTCTTCGGCAGGGGGAAGCTACGAGCAGTACTTC.

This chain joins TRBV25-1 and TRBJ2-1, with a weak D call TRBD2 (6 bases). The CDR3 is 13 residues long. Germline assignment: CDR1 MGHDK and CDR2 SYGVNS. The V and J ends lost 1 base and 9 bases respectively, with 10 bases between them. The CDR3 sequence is CASSELGGREQFF. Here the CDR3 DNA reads TGTGCCAGCAGTGAATTGGGGGGACGTGAGCAGTTCTTC.

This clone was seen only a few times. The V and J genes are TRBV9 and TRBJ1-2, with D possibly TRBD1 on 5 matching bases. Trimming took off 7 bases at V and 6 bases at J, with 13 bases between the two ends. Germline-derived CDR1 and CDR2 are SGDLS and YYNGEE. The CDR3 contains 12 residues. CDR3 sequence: CASGGGTHGYTF. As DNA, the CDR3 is TGTGCCAGCGGGGGAGGGACCCATGGCTACACCTTC.

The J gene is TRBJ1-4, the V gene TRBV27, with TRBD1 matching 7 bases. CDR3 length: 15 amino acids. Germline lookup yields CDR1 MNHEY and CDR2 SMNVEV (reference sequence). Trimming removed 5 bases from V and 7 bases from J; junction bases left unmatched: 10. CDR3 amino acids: CASSKRTGGGEKLFF. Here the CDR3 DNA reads TGTGCCAGCAGTAAACGGACAGGTGGGGGTGAAAAACTGTTTTTT.

The CDR3 loop reads CASRPGQFAYEQYF. DNA for the CDR3: TGTGCCAGCAGACCGGGACAGTTTGCCTACGAGCAGTACTTC. The gene calls are TRBV28 and TRBJ2-7; 7 bases align to TRBD1. This CDR3 is 14 amino acids long. The junction had 7 bases not matched to a gene; V was cut back by 6 bases and J by 2 bases. Germline-derived CDR1 and CDR2 are MDHEN and SYDVKM.

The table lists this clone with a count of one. CDR3 nucleotide sequence: TGTGCCAGCAGCCCCGATAATACAGGGATTGAAGGGGCTAACTATGGCTACACCTTC. This translates into CASSPDNTGIEGANYGYTF. The chain couples TRBV7-6 to TRBJ1-2, with D perhaps TRBD1 (6 bases). Germline CDR1 and CDR2: SGHVS and FNYEAQ. V gave up 5 bases and J gave up 0 bases, with 25 bases separating them. The CDR3 totals 19 residues.

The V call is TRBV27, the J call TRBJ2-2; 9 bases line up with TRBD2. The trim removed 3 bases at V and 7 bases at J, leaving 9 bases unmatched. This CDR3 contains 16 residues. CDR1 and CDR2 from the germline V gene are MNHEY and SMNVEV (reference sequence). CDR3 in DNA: TGTGCCAGCAGTTTTAAGGCGGGAGGGTTTTACGGGGAGCTGTTTTTT. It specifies CASSFKAGGFYGELFF.

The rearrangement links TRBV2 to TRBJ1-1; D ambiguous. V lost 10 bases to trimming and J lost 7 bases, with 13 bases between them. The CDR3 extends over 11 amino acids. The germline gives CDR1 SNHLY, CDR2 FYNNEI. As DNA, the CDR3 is TGTGCCACACCGGTGGGGTTTGAAGCTTTCTTT. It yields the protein CATPVGFEAFF. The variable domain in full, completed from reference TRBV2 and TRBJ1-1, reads EPEVTQTPSHQVTQMGQEVILRCVPISNHLYFYWYRQILGQKVEFLVSFYNNEISEKSEIFDDQFSVERPDGSNFTLKIRSTKLEDSAMYFCATPVGFEAFFGQGTRLTVV.

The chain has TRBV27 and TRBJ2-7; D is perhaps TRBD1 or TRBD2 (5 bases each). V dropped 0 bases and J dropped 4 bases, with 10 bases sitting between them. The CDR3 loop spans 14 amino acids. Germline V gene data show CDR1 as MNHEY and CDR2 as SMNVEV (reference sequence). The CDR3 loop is CASSLSGVYYEQYF. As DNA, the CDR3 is TGTGCCAGCAGTTTATCGGGGGTTTATTACGAGCAGTACTTC.

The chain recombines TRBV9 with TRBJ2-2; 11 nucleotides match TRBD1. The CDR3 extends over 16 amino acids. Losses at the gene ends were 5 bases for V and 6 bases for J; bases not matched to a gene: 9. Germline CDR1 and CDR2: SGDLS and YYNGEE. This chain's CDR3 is CASSEPGQGVSGELFF. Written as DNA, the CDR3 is TGTGCCAGCAGTGAACCGGGACAGGGGGTTTCCGGGGAGCTGTTTTTT.

The CDR3 DNA sequence: TGTGCCAGCAGTCCCAGGACAGGGCCCATTCAGCCCCAGCATTTT. Protein product: CASSPRTGPIQPQHF. The gene calls are TRBV6-5 and TRBJ1-5; 8 bases map to TRBD1. J was trimmed by 6 bases and V by 5 bases; bases with no gene match: 9. From germline, CDR1 is MNHEY and CDR2 SVGAGI. The CDR3 runs to 15 residues.

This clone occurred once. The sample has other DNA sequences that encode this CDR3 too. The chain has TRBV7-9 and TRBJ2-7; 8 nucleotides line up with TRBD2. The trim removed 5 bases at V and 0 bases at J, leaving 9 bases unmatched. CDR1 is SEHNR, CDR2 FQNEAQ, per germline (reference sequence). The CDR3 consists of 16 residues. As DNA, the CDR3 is TGTGCCAGCAGCGCCCGGACGGGGGGGAGCTCCTACGAGCAGTACTTC. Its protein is CASSARTGGSSYEQYF.